The source of this T cell receptor (beta chain) is a study of T-cell reconstitution after alpha-beta-depleted transplantation in children. Trimming stripped 5 bases from V and 4 bases from J, with 16 bases between. Germline-derived CDR1 and CDR2 are SNHLY and FYNNEI. The CDR3 contains 15 residues. Whole-study findings and limits: Elevated TCRbeta diversity at day 60 was traced, in some patients, to surviving recipient T cells and thymic progenitors. When one year had passed after transplant, most T-cell counts and diversity came from newly produced T cells.

Details on this clonotype: Its matching antigen is unknown.

During its preparation, the TCRbeta library received unique molecular identifiers. Via MiXCR, TCRdb re-called the PCR reads, giving one row per CDR3 protein. The table records some 300,000 distinct CDR3 sequences, roughly a tenth of them present only once. This chain uses TRBV2 with TRBJ2-3; D might be TRBD1 (6 bases). This clonotype was sampled from a boy younger than two with acute myeloid leukemia, due to receive a stem cell transplant. Material: PBMCs, obtained before TCRalphabeta/CD19-depleted stem cell transplant. CDR3 DNA: TGTGCCAGCAGTACCACCGACGGGACACCAGATACGCAGTATTTT. It translates to CASSTTDGTPDTQYF.